These 17 T cell receptor beta chains were sequenced from one sample in a study of blood T cell repertoires in COVID-19. Here immunoSEQ multiplex PCR was the method, and the copy in TCRdb shows in-frame clones only, minus some. The sample yields over 250,000 clones, 85% to 90% seen once. Sequenced: peripheral blood. The receptors stem from a human donor in a cohort sampled during active COVID-19.

J is TRBJ2-7 and V is TRBV4-2; 11 bases are shared with TRBD1. Germline V gene sequence: CDR1 LGHNA, CDR2 YNFKEQ. The CDR3 is 15 residues long. The J segment lost 7 bases and the V segment lost 0 bases, leaving 5 bases of the junction unmatched. CDR3 nucleotide sequence: TGTGCCAGCAGCCAAGAGGGGACAGGGGGGCGGGAGCAGTACTTC. This gives the protein CASSQEGTGGREQYF.

In its sample, this clone was seen a few times. The chain recombines TRBV11-2 with TRBJ2-1; TRBD2 matches at 11 bases. V shed 4 bases, J shed 5 bases, and the junction held 7 bases outside the gene matches. The CDR3 length is 16 residues. Germline V gives CDR1 SGHAT, CDR2 FQNNGV. CDR3 DNA: TGTGCCAGCAGCTCATTAGCGGGAGGGATTAACAATGAGCAGTTCTTC. It encodes CASSSLAGGINNEQFF. The whole variable domain, remainder taken from reference TRBV11-2 and TRBJ2-1, is EAGVAQSPRYKIIEKRQSVAFWCNPISGHATLYWYQQILGQGPKLLIQFQNNGVVDDSQLPKDRFSAERLKGVDSTLKIQPAKLEDSAVYLCASSSLAGGINNEQFFGPGTRLTVL.

This clone was recorded only once. The J gene is TRBJ1-2, the V gene TRBV5-8, with D unresolved. Germline-derived CDR1 and CDR2 are SGHTS and YDEGEE. This CDR3 spans 14 amino acids. Trimming removed 0 bases from V and 0 bases from J, with 6 bases in between. The CDR3 DNA sequence: TGTGCCAGCAGCTTGGGGGCAGCTAACTATGGCTACACCTTC. Its translation: CASSLGAANYGYTF.

This chain joins TRBV10-3 and TRBJ2-1; 8 bases align to TRBD2. Germline V gives CDR1 ENHRY, CDR2 SYGVKD. There are 15 residues in the CDR3. J lost 6 bases, V lost 6 bases, and 10 bases had no gene match. The CDR3 bases are TGTGCCATCAGGAGTAGCGGGACCGATGGCAATGAGCAGTTCTTC. It is translated as CAIRSSGTDGNEQFF.

V and J are TRBV7-2 and TRBJ2-2; maybe TRBD1 (6 bases). Germline-derived CDR1 and CDR2 are SGHTA and FQGNSA. The CDR3 length is 16 residues. V dropped 5 bases and J dropped 7 bases, with 20 bases sitting between them. CDR3 amino acids: CASSPQLRGYVGELFF. The DNA for the CDR3 is TGTGCCAGCAGCCCCCAGTTGAGGGGGTATGTCGGGGAGCTGTTTTTT.

V and J are TRBV28 and TRBJ2-7, with 9 bases identical to TRBD2. The germline V gene has CDR1 MDHEN and CDR2 SYDVKM. This CDR3 region has 16 residues. Trimming removed 11 bases from V and 2 bases from J; junction bases left unmatched: 16. CDR3 sequence (DNA): TGTGCCGGACGAAGACTAGCGGAGTACCCAACCTACGAGCAGTACTTC. It encodes CAGRRLAEYPTYEQYF.

The rearrangement joins TRBV12-5 to TRBJ1-5; D remains ambiguous. CDR3 length equals 13 residues. V gave up 3 bases and J gave up 0 bases, with 3 bases separating them. From germline, CDR1 is LGHNT and CDR2 FRNRAP. CDR3 nucleotide sequence: TGTGCTAGTGGTTTCAATAGCAATCAGCCCCAGCATTTT. Protein sequence: CASGFNSNQPQHF.

The chain carries TRBV2 and TRBJ2-5, with D possibly TRBD1 on 5 matching bases. The CDR3 is 12 residues long. With 8 bases removed from V and 4 bases from J, the gap between germline ends came to 11 bases. Germline values: CDR1 SNHLY, CDR2 FYNNEI. Here the CDR3 reads CASGQGTETQYF. The CDR3 nucleotides are TGTGCCAGCGGTCAGGGTACAGAGACCCAGTACTTC.

The genes are TRBV6-5 and TRBJ1-2; 7 positions agree with TRBD1. Unmatched junction bases numbered 8, after V lost 6 bases and J lost 4 bases. The CDR3 length is 14 residues. Germline V gene data show CDR1 as MNHEY and CDR2 as SVGAGI. The CDR3 nucleotides are TGTGCCAGCAGCCGAGACAGGGCGGGCTATGGCTACACCTTC. It is translated as CASSRDRAGYGYTF.

V and J are TRBV9 and TRBJ2-1; possible D gene TRBD2, 5 bases. The ends were cut back, 2 bases at V and 4 bases at J, with 7 bases in the middle. CDR1 is SGDLS, CDR2 YYNGEE, per germline. The CDR3 extends over 13 amino acids. The CDR3: CASSVRTYNEQFF. CDR3 bases: TGTGCCAGCAGCGTCCGGACTTACAATGAGCAGTTCTTC.

The DNA for the CDR3 is TGTGCCAGCAGTTTGGGCGGGCAGAATCAGCCCCAGCATTTT. Amino acids: CASSLGGQNQPQHF. V and J are TRBV6-2 or TRBV6-3 and TRBJ1-5; D ambiguous. V was clipped by 4 bases and J by 4 bases, with 11 bases between them. The CDR3 has 14 amino acids. Germline V gives CDR1 MNHEY, CDR2 SVGEGT.

The chain recombines TRBV6-5 with TRBJ1-1; D unclear. V gave up 8 bases and J gave up 6 bases, with 16 bases separating them. The CDR3 is 13 amino acids. Germline V gives CDR1 MNHEY, CDR2 SVGAGI. The CDR3 bases are TGTGCCAGCTCGCCAGTACGCGGGGCTGAAGCTTTCTTT. Protein: CASSPVRGAEAFF.

The chain carries TRBV28 and TRBJ2-1; no clear D. CDR1 MDHEN and CDR2 SYDVKM come from the germline V gene. V was shortened by 5 bases and J by 6 bases, with 20 bases between the two germline ends. The CDR3 is 16 residues long. The CDR3 bases are TGTGCCAGCAGTCCCCGGTCGTTTAGATTGGTCAATGAGCAGTTCTTC. This encodes CASSPRSFRLVNEQFF.

This chain links TRBV5-6 with TRBJ1-3, with 8 bases fitting TRBD1. With 3 bases clipped from V and 3 bases from J, the junction kept 5 bases outside the gene matches. The CDR3 loop spans 15 amino acids. Germline loops: CDR1 SGHDT, CDR2 YYEEEE. CDR3 nucleotide sequence: TGTGCCAGCAGCTCCAGGGGGCATTTTGGAAACACCATATATTTT. It translates to CASSSRGHFGNTIYF. Variable domain in full (rest from reference TRBV5-6 and TRBJ1-3): DAGVTQSPTHLIKTRGQQVTLRCSPKSGHDTVSWYQQALGQGPQFIFQYYEEEERQRGNFPDRFSGHQFPNYSSELNVNALLLGDSALYLCASSSRGHFGNTIYFGEGSWLTVV.

The table lists this clone with a count of one. The CDR3 coding sequence is TGTGCCACCAGTGAACCAGCGGGAGCCTCCTTGGATACGCAGTATTTT. Its protein is CATSEPAGASLDTQYF. The J gene is TRBJ2-3, the V gene TRBV24-1; 8 bases match TRBD2. CDR1 is KGHDR, CDR2 SFDVKD, per germline. The J segment lost 6 bases and the V segment lost 4 bases, leaving 11 bases of the junction unmatched. This CDR3 comprises 16 residues.

The chain's CDR3 is CAYSGTGDGYTQYF. The CDR3 region has the DNA TGTGCCTATTCAGGGACTGGGGATGGGTATACGCAGTATTTT. The V gene is TRBV30, the J gene TRBJ2-3; TRBD2 might be the D (6 bases). CDR1 GTSNPN and CDR2 SVGIG come from the germline V gene (reference sequence). V dropped 7 bases and J dropped 7 bases, with 21 bases sitting between them. The CDR3 has 14 residues.

This sequence joins TRBV5-4 and TRBJ2-2; unclear D gene. The CDR3 runs 16 residues. Germline-derived CDR1 and CDR2 are SGHNT and YYREEE (reference sequence). The V and J ends lost 0 bases and 6 bases respectively, with 15 bases between them. The CDR3 region has the DNA TGTGCCAGCAGCTTGGATAGAGGTTCGGTATCCGGGGAGCTGTTTTTT. The encoded protein is CASSLDRGSVSGELFF.